This T cell receptor beta chain comes out of a study of human thymus T cells. CDR1 and CDR2 (germline): SGHDT, YYEEEE. This CDR3 contains 15 residues. With 0 bases clipped from V and 4 bases from J, the junction kept 3 bases outside the gene matches. Generated by immunoSEQ multiplex PCR, the TCRdb table keeps only in-frame clones and is missing some. The sample records some 44,000 clones, around 93% being singletons. Sequencing was performed on blood. The source is a girl under three years old with a congenital heart defect but otherwise immunologically healthy. The chain employs TRBV5-6 and TRBJ2-2; 7 bases are a match to TRBD1. The CDR3 sequence is CASSLAHRGTGELFF. The CDR3 region has the DNA TGTGCCAGCAGCTTGGCACACAGGGGCACCGGGGAGCTGTTTTTT.